Listed below are T cell receptor beta chains from one sample, sequenced in a study of T cells in Graves' hyperthyroidism and ophthalmopathy. One entry per CDR3 protein results from TCRdb running MiXCR on the multiplex PCR reads. The sample yields 600,000 to 850,000 distinct CDR3 sequences, around 20% seen once. Material for sequencing was blood. The receptors here all came from a woman aged 50 to 60 with Graves' hyperthyroidism that later progressed to Graves' ophthalmopathy. Both conserved end residues are part of each CDR3. D genes are given only for firm matches. Some rows mark clone size as missing; the rest say once, few, many or name a class of expanded clone.

CDR3nt: TGTGCCATCAGTGATTCGAACTCTGGGGCCAACGTCCTGACTTTC
CDR3aa: CAISDSNSGANVLTF
v_gene: TRBV10-3
j_gene: TRBJ2-6
abundance: few
d_gene: .

CDR3nt: TGTGCCAGCAGTTATCCTCAGTATAGCACAGATACGCAGTATTTT
CDR3aa: CASSYPQYSTDTQYF
v_gene: TRBV6-9
j_gene: TRBJ2-3
abundance: .
d_gene: .

CDR3nt: TGTGCCAGCAGCGTAGTGGCGGGGAGCTCCTACAATGAGCAGTTCTTC
CDR3aa: CASSVVAGSSYNEQFF
v_gene: TRBV9
j_gene: TRBJ2-1
abundance: .
d_gene: .

CDR3nt: TGTGCCAGCAGCTTGGTGGCGGCGAACACTGAAGCTTTCTTT
CDR3aa: CASSLVAANTEAFF
v_gene: TRBV5-1
j_gene: TRBJ1-1
abundance: many
d_gene: .

CDR3nt: TGTGCCAGCAGTTGGGGGACAGATTTTTATAGCAATCAGCCCCAGCATTTT
CDR3aa: CASSWGTDFYSNQPQHF
v_gene: TRBV12-3/TRBV12-4
j_gene: TRBJ1-5
abundance: few
d_gene: TRBD1

CDR3nt: TGCAGTGCTAGAGATTGGGCGGGGATAAACATTCAGTACTTC
CDR3aa: CSARDWAGINIQYF
v_gene: TRBV20-1
j_gene: TRBJ2-4
abundance: many
d_gene: .

CDR3nt: TGTGCCAGCAGCTTCCTTACTCCGAGCTCTGGAAACACCATATATTTT
CDR3aa: CASSFLTPSSGNTIYF
v_gene: TRBV7-2
j_gene: TRBJ1-3
abundance: .
d_gene: .

CDR3nt: TGTGCCAGCAGGACAGGGTGGGACACTGAAGCTTTCTTT
CDR3aa: CASRTGWDTEAFF
v_gene: TRBV3-1
j_gene: TRBJ1-1
abundance: few
d_gene: TRBD1

CDR3nt: TGCGCCAGCAGCCTATCGAACCATAGCGGGGGCCTCACAGATACGCAGTATTTT
CDR3aa: CASSLSNHSGGLTDTQYF
v_gene: TRBV5-1
j_gene: TRBJ2-3
abundance: few
d_gene: TRBD2

CDR3nt: TGTGCCAGCAGCTCTATAGCAGCAGATACGCAGTATTTT
CDR3aa: CASSSIAADTQYF
v_gene: TRBV7-9
j_gene: TRBJ2-3
abundance: many
d_gene: .

CDR3nt: TGTGCCAGTAGGGTGGACGAGAGCGGGGGGGCCGCATGGACCGGGGAGCTGTTTTTT
CDR3aa: CASRVDESGGAAWTGELFF
v_gene: TRBV19
j_gene: TRBJ2-2
abundance: once
d_gene: TRBD2

CDR3nt: TGTGCCAGCAACTTGGGGGGGGTGATGACTGAAGCTTTCTTT
CDR3aa: CASNLGGVMTEAFF
v_gene: TRBV12-3/TRBV12-4
j_gene: TRBJ1-1
abundance: many
d_gene: .

CDR3nt: TGTGCCAGCAGCTTACAGGGAGAGGTCACCGGGGAGCTGTTTTTT
CDR3aa: CASSLQGEVTGELFF
v_gene: TRBV7-3
j_gene: TRBJ2-2
abundance: .
d_gene: .

CDR3nt: TGCAGTGCTGGGCCCGACAGATTGAACACTGAAGCTTTCTTT
CDR3aa: CSAGPDRLNTEAFF
v_gene: TRBV20-1
j_gene: TRBJ1-1
abundance: few
d_gene: .

CDR3nt: TGTGCCAGCAGCCAAGTTACAGCGGGGGCCCTCGGTGAGCAGTTCTTC
CDR3aa: CASSQVTAGALGEQFF
v_gene: TRBV3-1
j_gene: TRBJ2-1
abundance: many
d_gene: TRBD2

CDR3nt: TGTGCCAGCAAACCCACGGCAGTTGGCTACACCTTC
CDR3aa: CASKPTAVGYTF
v_gene: TRBV6-1
j_gene: TRBJ1-2
abundance: many
d_gene: .

CDR3nt: TGTGCCAGCAGTCGGGGTATGAGCAATCAGCCCCAGCATTTT
CDR3aa: CASSRGMSNQPQHF
v_gene: TRBV6-1
j_gene: TRBJ1-5
abundance: .
d_gene: .

CDR3nt: TGTGCCGTTGGCCTGTACGAGCAGTACTTC
CDR3aa: CAVGLYEQYF
v_gene: TRBV6-1
j_gene: TRBJ2-7
abundance: few
d_gene: .

CDR3nt: TGTGCCTGGAGTGAGCAGGGGGTTACTCAGCCCCAGCATTTT
CDR3aa: CAWSEQGVTQPQHF
v_gene: TRBV30
j_gene: TRBJ1-5
abundance: many
d_gene: TRBD1

CDR3nt: TGTGCCATCAGTGAGCAGGGGGATGGCACTGAAGCTTTCTTT
CDR3aa: CAISEQGDGTEAFF
v_gene: TRBV10-3
j_gene: TRBJ1-1
abundance: .
d_gene: TRBD1

CDR3nt: TGTGCCAGTAGTATGTCGTCTCAGAGCAATCAGCCCCAGCATTTT
CDR3aa: CASSMSSQSNQPQHF
v_gene: TRBV19
j_gene: TRBJ1-5
abundance: .
d_gene: .

CDR3nt: TGTGCCACCAGCAGTGGAGATGGGGGAGGGCAGCCCCAGCATTTT
CDR3aa: CATSSGDGGGQPQHF
v_gene: TRBV15
j_gene: TRBJ1-5
abundance: few
d_gene: .

CDR3nt: TGTGCCAGCAGTGACCGACGGACAGAACTTTCCTACGAGCAGTACTTC
CDR3aa: CASSDRRTELSYEQYF
v_gene: TRBV6-2/TRBV6-3
j_gene: TRBJ2-7
abundance: few
d_gene: .

CDR3nt: TGTGCCAGCAGCTTAGGTCAGGCAACCTACGAGCAGTACTTC
CDR3aa: CASSLGQATYEQYF
v_gene: TRBV7-9
j_gene: TRBJ2-7
abundance: .
d_gene: .

CDR3nt: TGTGCCAGCAGCCCTACAACAGGGGCGGGGGAAAAACTGTTTTTT
CDR3aa: CASSPTTGAGEKLFF
v_gene: TRBV7-9
j_gene: TRBJ1-4
abundance: .
d_gene: TRBD1

CDR3nt: TGTGCCAGCAGCAAAGTAGGGACACGGCTTAACTATGGCTACACCTTC
CDR3aa: CASSKVGTRLNYGYTF
v_gene: TRBV3-1
j_gene: TRBJ1-2
abundance: many
d_gene: .